The 5 T cell receptor beta chains below all came from one sample that was sequenced in a study of T cells in Graves' hyperthyroidism and ophthalmopathy. Using RNA transcripts as the source, TCR beta CDR3 regions were amplified. HTBI primers were used for first-round RT-PCR of the TCR CDR3. Via MiXCR, TCRdb re-called the multiplex PCR reads, giving one row per CDR3 protein. The sample has about 690,000 distinct CDR3 sequences, 17% seen once; the top ten hold roughly a sixth. Material: blood. The receptors derive from a man aged 45 to 65 with Graves' hyperthyroidism.

Many counts were recorded for this clonotype. This chain connects TRBV6-1 to TRBJ1-5; D unresolved. Trimming stripped 4 bases from V and 0 bases from J, with 7 bases between. The CDR3 is made up of 14 amino acids. Germline lookup yields CDR1 MNHNS and CDR2 SASEGT. CDR3 sequence: CASSGIYSNQPQHF. The CDR3 region has the DNA TGTGCCAGCAGTGGGATCTATAGCAATCAGCCCCAGCATTTT.

The genes are TRBV28 and TRBJ1-2, with D tentatively TRBD1 (5 bases). The V gene lost 6 bases and the J gene lost 8 bases, with 19 bases spanning the gap. There are 14 residues in the CDR3. Per the germline V gene, CDR1 is MDHEN and CDR2 is SYDVKM. CDR3 DNA: TGTGCCAGCAGCGCCATTCAGGGAGGCGGGGGCTACACCTTC. Protein sequence: CASSAIQGGGGYTF.

This clonotype has ten or more counts. The chain links TRBV24-1 to TRBJ2-1; 7 nucleotides align to TRBD1. Germline lookup yields CDR1 KGHDR and CDR2 SFDVKD. The CDR3 has 16 amino acids. The trim removed 5 bases at V and 4 bases at J, leaving 10 bases unmatched. The CDR3 DNA sequence: TGTGCCACCAGTGCTACGGGACAGCTCGTATACAATGAGCAGTTCTTC. Protein sequence: CATSATGQLVYNEQFF.

This clonotype was counted only a few times. The chain links TRBV19 to TRBJ2-5; 8 nucleotides match TRBD1. This CDR3 contains 15 residues. The germline V gene has CDR1 LNHDA and CDR2 SQIVND (reference sequence). With 2 bases clipped from V and 4 bases from J, the junction kept 6 bases outside the gene matches. CDR3 loop: CASSIRFGTGETQYF. DNA for the CDR3: TGTGCCAGTAGTATAAGATTTGGGACAGGAGAGACCCAGTACTTC.

V usage is TRBV14 and J usage is TRBJ2-1; maybe TRBD2 (6 bases). Germline CDR1 and CDR2: SGHDN and FVKESK. The CDR3 sequence is 16 residues long. V was clipped by 4 bases and J by 3 bases, with 16 bases between them. CDR3 in DNA: TGTGCCAGCAGCCGGGCGTGGGGGGAGGACTACAATGAGCAGTTCTTC. It specifies CASSRAWGEDYNEQFF.